These T cell receptor beta chains were read from a single sample in a study of T-cell memory formation after mild COVID-19. TCRdb passed the 5' RACE reads through MiXCR, listing each CDR3 protein once. The sample holds about 560,000 distinct CDR3 sequences, around 16% seen once. Source material: PBMCs or a T cell subset sorted from them (not recorded which). These receptors were collected from an adult woman who had mild COVID-19 (a few samples of this study predate the infection). Cell type and time point are not known. The CDR3 runs from the conserved cysteine through the conserved F or W. A row's size may be missing; if present it is once, few, many or a size class.

abundance,v_gene,j_gene,CDR3aa
NA,TRBV29-1,TRBJ2-7,CSVGAESSYEQYF
NA,TRBV12-3/TRBV12-4,TRBJ2-5,CATTGGTETQYF
NA,TRBV12-5,TRBJ1-1,CASGFSSSGNTEAFF
few,TRBV12-3/TRBV12-4,TRBJ1-3,CASSFSRGTTGNTIYF
few,TRBV25-1,TRBJ1-1,CASSDWTGNGEAFF
NA,TRBV5-1,TRBJ1-1,CASRPTGGESFF
few,TRBV5-1,TRBJ2-1,CASSSHTRTGQGNEQFF
few,TRBV7-8,TRBJ2-3,CASSTRGQSTDTQYF
NA,TRBV4-3,TRBJ2-5,CASSQFYSSGTSLTQYF
NA,TRBV28,TRBJ2-1,CASTSGTSLFNRNEQFF
many,TRBV12-3/TRBV12-4,TRBJ2-2,CASSLGAAGELFF